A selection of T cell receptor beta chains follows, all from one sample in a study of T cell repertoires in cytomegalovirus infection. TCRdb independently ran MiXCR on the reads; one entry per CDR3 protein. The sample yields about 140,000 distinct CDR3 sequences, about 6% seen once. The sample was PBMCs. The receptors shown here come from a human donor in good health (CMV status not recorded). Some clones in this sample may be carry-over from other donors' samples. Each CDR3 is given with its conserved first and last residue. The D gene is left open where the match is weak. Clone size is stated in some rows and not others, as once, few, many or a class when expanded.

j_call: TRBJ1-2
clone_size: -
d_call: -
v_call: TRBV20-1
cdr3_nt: TGCAGTGCTAGGTCCAACCCGGGAAATATAGCTAACTATGGCTACACCTTC
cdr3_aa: CSARSNPGNIANYGYTF

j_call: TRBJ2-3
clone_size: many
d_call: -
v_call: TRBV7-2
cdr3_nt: TGTGCCAGCAGCCCACCGGGGAGGGGGGGCCGGGCAGATACGCAGTATTTT
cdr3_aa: CASSPPGRGGRADTQYF

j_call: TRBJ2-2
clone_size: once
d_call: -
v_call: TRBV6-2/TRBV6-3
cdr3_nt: TGTGCCAGCAGTTTTACTTCGACAAGGGCAACGAACACCGGGGAGCTGTTTTTT
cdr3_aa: CASSFTSTRATNTGELFF

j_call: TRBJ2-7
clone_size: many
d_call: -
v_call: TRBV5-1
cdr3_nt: TGCGCCAGCAGCTTGCGGGACCCCTACGAGCAGTACTTC
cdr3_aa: CASSLRDPYEQYF

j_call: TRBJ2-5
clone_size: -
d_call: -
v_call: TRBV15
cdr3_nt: TGTGCCACCAGCAGAGGGTCCGCCAAAGAGACCCAGTACTTC
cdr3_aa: CATSRGSAKETQYF

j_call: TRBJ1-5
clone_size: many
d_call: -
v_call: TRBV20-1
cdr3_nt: TGCAGTGCTATGGAGGGAAATCAAGGCAATCAGCCCCAGCATTTT
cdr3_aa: CSAMEGNQGNQPQHF

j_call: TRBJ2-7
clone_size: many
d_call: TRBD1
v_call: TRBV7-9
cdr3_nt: TGTGCCAGCAGCCGACCGGGACAGTTCTCCTACGAGCAGTACTTC
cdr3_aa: CASSRPGQFSYEQYF

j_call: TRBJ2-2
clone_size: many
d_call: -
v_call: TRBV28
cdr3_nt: TGTGCCAGCAGTCCGCCCAGGGTTCACGGGGAGCTGTTTTTT
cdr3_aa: CASSPPRVHGELFF

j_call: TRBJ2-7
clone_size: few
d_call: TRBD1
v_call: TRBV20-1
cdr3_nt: TGCAGTGCTAGTAGGGGACAGGCCGCCTACGAGCAGTACTTC
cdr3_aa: CSASRGQAAYEQYF

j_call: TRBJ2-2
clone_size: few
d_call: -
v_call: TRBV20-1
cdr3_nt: TGCAGTGCTAGTGAGGGCCCGAACACCGGGGAGCTGTTTTTT
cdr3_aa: CSASEGPNTGELFF

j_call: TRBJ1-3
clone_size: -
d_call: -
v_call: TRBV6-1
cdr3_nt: TGTGCCAGCAGTAAATTTGGAGACAGCTTCAGCTCTGGAAACACCATATATTTT
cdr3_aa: CASSKFGDSFSSGNTIYF

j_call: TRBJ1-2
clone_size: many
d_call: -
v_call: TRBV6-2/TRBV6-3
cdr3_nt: TGTGCCAGCAGCCACGGGACGGATGGCTACACCTTC
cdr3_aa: CASSHGTDGYTF

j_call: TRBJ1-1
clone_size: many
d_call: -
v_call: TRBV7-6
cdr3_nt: TGTGCCAGCAGCTTAGCTATGGGGAACACTGAAGCTTTCTTT
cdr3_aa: CASSLAMGNTEAFF

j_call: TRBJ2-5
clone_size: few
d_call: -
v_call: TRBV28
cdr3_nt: TGTGCCAGCAGTTTACAGGGGGCGGCGGGGGAAGAGACCCAGTACTTC
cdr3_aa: CASSLQGAAGEETQYF

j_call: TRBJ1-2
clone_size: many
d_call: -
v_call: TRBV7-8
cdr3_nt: TGTGCCAGCAGCTTAGCGCTAAAGGGGGAGTGGACTAACTATGGCTACACCTTC
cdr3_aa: CASSLALKGEWTNYGYTF

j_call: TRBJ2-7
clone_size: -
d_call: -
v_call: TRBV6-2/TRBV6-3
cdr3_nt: TGTGCCAGCAGCTCAAGGGTTGCGGTACGGTTCGGCGAGCAGTACTTC
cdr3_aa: CASSSRVAVRFGEQYF

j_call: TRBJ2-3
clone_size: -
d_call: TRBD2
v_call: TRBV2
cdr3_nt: TGTGCCACCGGGACTACCTCCTTCACAGATACGCAGTATTTT
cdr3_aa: CATGTTSFTDTQYF

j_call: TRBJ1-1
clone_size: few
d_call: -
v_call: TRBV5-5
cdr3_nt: TGTGCCAGCAGCTTGACCGGTTACGCTGAAGCTTTCTTT
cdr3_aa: CASSLTGYAEAFF

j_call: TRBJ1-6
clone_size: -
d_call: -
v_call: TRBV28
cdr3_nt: TGTGCCAGCAGTTCCCCGGCCGGGTATAATTCACCCCTCCACTTT
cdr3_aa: CASSSPAGYNSPLHF

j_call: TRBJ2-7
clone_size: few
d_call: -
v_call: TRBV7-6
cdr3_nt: TGTGCCAGCAGCCCGAGCGCCACCTACGAGCAGTACTTC
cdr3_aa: CASSPSATYEQYF

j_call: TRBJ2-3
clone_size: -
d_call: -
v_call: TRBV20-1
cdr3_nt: TGCAGTGCTCAAACTAGGGGGTTCACAGATACGCAGTATTTT
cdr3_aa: CSAQTRGFTDTQYF

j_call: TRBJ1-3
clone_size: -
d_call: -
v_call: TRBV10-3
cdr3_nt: TGTGCCATCTGTGGCGGCCACCTTGGAGGAAACACCATATATTTT
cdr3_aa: CAICGGHLGGNTIYF

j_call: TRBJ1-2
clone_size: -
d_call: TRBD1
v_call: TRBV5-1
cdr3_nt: TGCGCCAGCAGATCCCCGGGACAGCGAGGAGGTCGCTATGGCTACACCTTC
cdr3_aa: CASRSPGQRGGRYGYTF

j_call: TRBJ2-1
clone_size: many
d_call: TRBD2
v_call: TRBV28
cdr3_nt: TGTGCCAGCAGTTTTAGCGGGGGGAACTACAATGAGCAGTTCTTC
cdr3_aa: CASSFSGGNYNEQFF

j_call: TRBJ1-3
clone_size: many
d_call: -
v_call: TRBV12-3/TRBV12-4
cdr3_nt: TGTGCCAGCAACGGACAGCGCCTCAGCTCTGGAAACACCATATATTTT
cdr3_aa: CASNGQRLSSGNTIYF

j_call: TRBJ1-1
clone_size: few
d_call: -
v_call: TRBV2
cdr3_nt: TGTGCCAGCAGTGAAGCGTGGACCGTCTCGAACACTGAAGCTTTCTTT
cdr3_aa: CASSEAWTVSNTEAFF

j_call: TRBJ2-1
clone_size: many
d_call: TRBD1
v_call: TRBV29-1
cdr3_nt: TGCAGCGTTGAAGATCGGGACAGAAAATACAATGAGCAGTTCTTC
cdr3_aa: CSVEDRDRKYNEQFF

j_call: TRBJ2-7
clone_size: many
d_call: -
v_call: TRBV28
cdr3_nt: TGTGCCAGCAGTCCAAGGACATGGGGTGGGGGAACCTACGAGCAGTACTTC
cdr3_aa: CASSPRTWGGGTYEQYF

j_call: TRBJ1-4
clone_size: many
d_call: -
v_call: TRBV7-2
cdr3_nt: TGTGCCAGCAGCTCCACGGGGCCGGGTGAAAAACTGTTTTTT
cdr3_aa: CASSSTGPGEKLFF

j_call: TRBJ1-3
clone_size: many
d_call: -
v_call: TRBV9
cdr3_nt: TGTGCCAGCAGCCGTGAGGCGTCCCTCGGAAACACCATATATTTT
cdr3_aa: CASSREASLGNTIYF

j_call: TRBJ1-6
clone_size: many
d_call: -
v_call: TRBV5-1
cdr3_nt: TGCGCCAGCAACCCGCGCGGCTCCTATAATTCACCCCTCCACTTT
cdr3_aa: CASNPRGSYNSPLHF

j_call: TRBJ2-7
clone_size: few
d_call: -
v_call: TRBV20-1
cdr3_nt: TGCAGTGCAAGGCAGGCACCCCCAGACTTGGAGCAGTACTTC
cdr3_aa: CSARQAPPDLEQYF

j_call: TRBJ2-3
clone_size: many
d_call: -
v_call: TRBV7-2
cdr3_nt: TGTGCCAGCAGCTCAAGACCCCTGATCGATACGCAGTATTTT
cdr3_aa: CASSSRPLIDTQYF

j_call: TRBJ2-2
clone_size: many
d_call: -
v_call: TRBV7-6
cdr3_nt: TGTGCCAGCAGCTTAGACCAGACCACCGGGGAGCTGTTTTTT
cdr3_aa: CASSLDQTTGELFF

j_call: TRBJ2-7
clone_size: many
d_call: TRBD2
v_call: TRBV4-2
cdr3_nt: TGTGCCAGCAGCCAAGAGAGCGGGGGGGCCCTCTACGAGCAGTACTTC
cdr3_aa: CASSQESGGALYEQYF

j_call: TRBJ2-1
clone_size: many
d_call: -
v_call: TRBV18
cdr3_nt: TGTGCCAGCTCACCGATTAAGACTAACCCATCTTACAATGAGCAGTTCTTC
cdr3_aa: CASSPIKTNPSYNEQFF

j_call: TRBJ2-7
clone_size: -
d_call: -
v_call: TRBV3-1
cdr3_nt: TGTGCCAGCAGCCAGGGGGCCCCCTACGAGCAGTACTTC
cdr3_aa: CASSQGAPYEQYF

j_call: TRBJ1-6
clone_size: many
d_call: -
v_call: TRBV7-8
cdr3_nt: TGTGCCAGCAGCTTAGGAGACATTAGGAGCTCCTATAATTCACCCCTCCACTTT
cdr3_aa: CASSLGDIRSSYNSPLHF

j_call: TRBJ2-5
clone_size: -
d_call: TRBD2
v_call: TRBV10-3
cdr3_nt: TGTGCCATCAGTGAACCGCGATTTACTAGCGGGGGGGCCTTAGAGACCCAGTACTTC
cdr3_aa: CAISEPRFTSGGALETQYF

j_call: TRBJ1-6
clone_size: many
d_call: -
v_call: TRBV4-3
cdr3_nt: TGCGCCAGCAGCCAAGGGCGGCAGAATAATTCACCCCTCCACTTT
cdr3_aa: CASSQGRQNNSPLHF